These 24 T cell receptor beta chains came from one sample sequenced in a study of STAT5B mutations in CD4+ large granular lymphocyte leukemia. The assay was immunoSEQ multiplex PCR, and TCRdb's table has in-frame clones only and misses some. Counted here are 30,000 to 40,000 clones, roughly 85% occurring once; the ten biggest clones make up more than 0.9%. The sample was CD4+ T cells from blood buffy coats. The receptors originated from a human donor in good health.

V is TRBV2 and J is TRBJ1-1; D call uncertain. The CDR3 extends over 14 amino acids. Trimming stripped 6 bases from V and 1 base from J, with 12 bases between. CDR1 is SNHLY and CDR2 is FYNNEI in the germline V gene. The CDR3 is CASRPEIQNTEAFF. CDR3 DNA sequence: TGTGCCAGCAGACCAGAGATCCAGAACACTGAAGCTTTCTTT.

The chain joins TRBV28 to TRBJ2-7, with D possibly being TRBD2 (5 bases). The germline V and J ends were trimmed by 3 bases and 7 bases, with 16 bases remaining between them. The CDR3 contains 14 residues. Germline-derived CDR1 and CDR2 are MDHEN and SYDVKM. The CDR3 DNA reads as TGTGCCAGCAGTTTCTCGGGGTGGGTGGAAGAGCAGTACTTC. Residues: CASSFSGWVEEQYF. The full variable domain, completed using reference TRBV28 and TRBJ2-7, is DVKVTQSSRYLVKRTGEKVFLECVQDMDHENMFWYRQDPGLGLRLIYFSYDVKMKEKGDIPEGYSVSREKKERFSLILESASTNQTSMYLCASSFSGWVEEQYFGPGTRLTVT.

This chain uses TRBV5-1 with TRBJ2-7; 7 nucleotides agree with TRBD1. V shed 0 bases, J shed 5 bases, and the junction held 8 bases outside the gene matches. The CDR3 is 15 residues long. Germline CDR1 reads SGHRS; CDR2 reads YFSETQ. The CDR3 protein is CASSLAIRGSNEQYF. The CDR3 nucleotides are TGCGCCAGCAGCTTGGCCATCAGGGGGTCAAACGAGCAGTACTTC.

This clone was seen once. The V call is TRBV6-5, the J call TRBJ1-5, with 7 bases matching TRBD1. The V gene end was trimmed by 3 bases and the J gene end by 4 bases; junction bases not matched to a gene: 6. Looked up from germline, CDR1 is MNHEY and CDR2 is SVGAGI. The CDR3 is 15 amino acids. The CDR3 sequence: CASSYIWDRNQPQHF. In DNA form, the CDR3 reads TGTGCCAGCAGTTATATATGGGACAGAAATCAGCCCCAGCATTTT.

This rearrangement joins TRBV7-9 to TRBJ2-1; 9 bases agree with TRBD2. The CDR3 covers 15 residues. Losses at the gene ends were 2 bases for V and 7 bases for J; bases not matched to a gene: 6. Looked up from germline, CDR1 is SEHNR and CDR2 is FQNEAQ (reference sequence). The CDR3 DNA sequence: TGTGCCAGCAGCTTAACGCGGGGGGGCTTGAATGAGCAGTTCTTC. Amino acids: CASSLTRGGLNEQFF.

The genes are TRBV2 and TRBJ2-5; D uncertain. Trimming shortened V by 7 bases and J by 5 bases, and 8 bases separated the two germline ends. The CDR3 extends over 11 amino acids. Germline values: CDR1 SNHLY, CDR2 FYNNEI. CDR3 in DNA: TGTGCCAGCAAGGTCACGGAGACCCAGTACTTC. Translating it yields CASKVTETQYF.

V gene TRBV9 combines with J gene TRBJ1-1; no clear D gene. CDR1 is SGDLS and CDR2 is YYNGEE in the germline V gene. The CDR3 extends over 14 amino acids. The V end lost 0 bases, the J end lost 0 bases, and 6 bases lay between the germline ends. The CDR3 sequence is CASSVGLMNTEAFF. The CDR3 DNA is TGTGCCAGCAGCGTAGGACTGATGAACACTGAAGCTTTCTTT.

The rearrangement uses TRBV28 and TRBJ1-4; 8 bases fit TRBD1. J gave up 14 bases and V 6 bases, and 5 bases lay outside the gene matches. The CDR3 totals 11 residues. Looked up from germline, CDR1 is MDHEN and CDR2 is SYDVKM. DNA for the CDR3: TGTGCCAGCAGACGGACAGGGCCGCTGTTTTTT. Protein: CASRRTGPLFF.

CDR3 sequence: CASSYRADWGTEAFF. DNA of the CDR3: TGTGCCAGCAGTTACCGGGCTGACTGGGGTACTGAAGCTTTCTTT. The chain uses TRBV6-5 and TRBJ1-1; D ambiguous. The germline V gene encodes CDR1 MNHEY and CDR2 SVGAGI. The ends were cut back, 2 bases at V and 5 bases at J, with 15 bases in the middle. The CDR3 consists of 15 residues.

The J gene is TRBJ1-2, the V gene TRBV7-9, with TRBD1 matching 7 bases. V trimming: 1 base; J trimming: 4 bases; junction bases outside the gene matches: 15. This CDR3 contains 18 residues. Germline CDR1 and CDR2: SEHNR and FQNEAQ (reference sequence). CDR3 sequence: CASSLGAGTDSSGYGYTF. The CDR3 DNA sequence: TGTGCCAGCAGCTTAGGGGCCGGGACAGATTCATCTGGCTATGGCTACACCTTC.

The chain couples TRBV19 to TRBJ2-7; 9 bases line up with TRBD1. The CDR3 is made up of 14 amino acids. Germline V CDR1 and CDR2: LNHDA, SQIVND (reference sequence). V shed 9 bases and J 5 bases; nucleotides not matched to a gene: 11. The DNA of the CDR3 is TGTGCCAGCTCCCGGGACAGGGATTCCCACGAGCAGTACTTC. Protein: CASSRDRDSHEQYF. Based on the CDR3 plus reference TRBV19 and TRBJ2-7, the full variable domain is DGGITQSPKYLFRKEGQNVTLSCEQNLNHDAMYWYRQDPGQGLRLIYYSQIVNDFQKGDIAEGYSVSREKKESFPLTVTSAQKNPTAFYLCASSRDRDSHEQYFGPGTRLTVT.

The rearrangement links TRBV30 to TRBJ2-4; 10 bases are shared with TRBD1. The germline V gene has CDR1 GTSNPN and CDR2 SVGIG (reference sequence). The CDR3 sequence is 14 residues long. With V trimmed by 2 bases and J by 11 bases, 9 bases remained unmatched. The CDR3 spells CAWSSGTGVVVQYF. CDR3 nucleotides: TGTGCCTGGAGTTCCGGGACAGGGGTTGTCGTTCAGTACTTC.

This chain connects TRBV27 to TRBJ1-1, with D perhaps TRBD1 (5 bases). The germline V gene has CDR1 MNHEY and CDR2 SMNVEV (reference sequence). The V and J ends lost 3 bases and 9 bases respectively, with 20 bases between them. This CDR3 has 15 residues. CDR3 protein: CASSFRRGQWAKAFF. The DNA of the CDR3 is TGTGCCAGCAGTTTTCGGCGGGGCCAGTGGGCGAAAGCTTTCTTT.

There are a few counts of this clone. The gene calls are TRBV7-2 and TRBJ1-1; D gene unclear. The CDR3 is 13 residues long. Trimming left V 2 bases short and J 3 bases short, with 7 bases between. The germline V gene has CDR1 SGHTA and CDR2 FQGNSA. CDR3 DNA: TGTGCCAGCAGCTTAAACCCCCACACTGAAGCTTTCTTT. Translation: CASSLNPHTEAFF.

The chain recombines TRBV19 with TRBJ1-2, with 7 bases identical to TRBD1. The CDR3 extends over 14 amino acids. Germline CDR1 reads LNHDA; CDR2 reads SQIVND (reference sequence). After removal of 7 bases from V and 10 bases from J, the junction contained 15 bases not matched to a gene. The CDR3: CASTGSTGQRDYTF. CDR3 coding DNA: TGTGCCAGTACAGGCTCTACGGGACAGCGAGACTACACCTTC.

The chain uses TRBV5-1 and TRBJ1-2; D is possibly TRBD1 (6 bases). Trimming left V 7 bases short and J 2 bases short, with 12 bases between. CDR3 length equals 13 residues. Germline CDR1 is SGHRS and CDR2 is YFSETQ. This CDR3 is CASGRDTNYGYTF. Written as DNA, the CDR3 is TGCGCCAGCGGCCGGGACACGAACTATGGCTACACCTTC.

This sequence joins TRBV11-2 and TRBJ2-1; 10 bases are a match to TRBD2. The CDR3 loop spans 13 amino acids. Germline V CDR1 and CDR2: SGHAT, FQNNGV. V was pared by 6 bases and J by 8 bases, with 4 bases of the junction left unmatched. As DNA, the CDR3 is TGTGCCAGCAGGGGGACTAGCGCGGATGAGCAGTTCTTC. Translating gives CASRGTSADEQFF.

This clone was found a few times. Other DNA sequences of this sample code for an identical CDR3. The chain joins TRBV6-5 to TRBJ1-1; 7 bases agree with TRBD1. Germline V gives CDR1 MNHEY, CDR2 SVGAGI. The ends lost 6 bases at V and 1 base at J; junction bases unmatched: 5. The CDR3 consists of 14 residues. The CDR3 coding sequence is TGTGCCAGCAGCTCCAGGACAGGGAACACTGAAGCTTTCTTT. Residues: CASSSRTGNTEAFF.

V usage is TRBV27 and J usage is TRBJ2-1; D possibly uses TRBD1 or TRBD2 (6 bases each). CDR3 length: 19 amino acids. Trimming shortened V by 0 bases and J by 3 bases, and 21 bases separated the two germline ends. CDR1 and CDR2 (germline): MNHEY, SMNVEV (reference sequence). The CDR3, as DNA: TGTGCCAGCAGTTTATCGATAAGAGGGGGTAGCGGAGACTACAATGAGCAGTTCTTC. This translates into CASSLSIRGGSGDYNEQFF.

The rearrangement links TRBV7-3 to TRBJ2-3; tentatively, D is TRBD1 (5 bases). V was cut by 4 bases and J by 3 bases, with 20 bases left in between. The CDR3 runs 17 residues. The germline V gene has CDR1 SGHTA and CDR2 FQGTGA. CDR3 protein: CASSSGPGGAGTDTQYF. CDR3 nucleotides: TGTGCCAGCAGCTCAGGGCCAGGTGGGGCTGGGACAGATACGCAGTATTTT.

This sequence joins TRBV6-5 and TRBJ1-1; D gene ambiguous. Germline lookup yields CDR1 MNHEY and CDR2 SVGAGI. The CDR3 contains 15 residues. V gave up 6 bases and J gave up 1 base, with 15 bases separating them. The CDR3 DNA follows: TGTGCCAGCAGCCCCTCCGCGGGAACGAACACTGAAGCTTTCTTT. Translating gives CASSPSAGTNTEAFF.

Note on this clone: The junction and the germline gene differ at one end; a read error may be behind it. In DNA form, the CDR3 reads TGTGCTAGCAGCTTAAATCCCAAGGTGGGCACCGGGGAGCTGTTTTTT. The encoded protein is CASSLNPKVGTGELFF. The chain uses TRBV7-7 and TRBJ2-2; no reliable D call. CDR3 size: 16 residues. Germline assignment: CDR1 SSHAT and CDR2 FNYEAQ (reference sequence).

This clone appeared a few times. This rearrangement joins TRBV5-1 to TRBJ1-1, with D unclear. Trimming shortened V by 2 bases and J by 1 base, and 12 bases separated the two germline ends. There are 15 residues in the CDR3. Germline values: CDR1 SGHRS, CDR2 YFSETQ. The DNA of the CDR3 is TGCGCCAGCAGCTTAAGGAACGGTCCGAACACTGAAGCTTTCTTT. Translating it yields CASSLRNGPNTEAFF.

J is TRBJ1-1 and V is TRBV11-3; D unclear. Germline CDR1 is SGHNT and CDR2 is YENEEA. Between the trimmed V and J ends, which lost 5 bases and 1 base, there was a span of 14 bases. This CDR3 is 15 amino acids long. The chain's CDR3 is CASSQQMWGNTEAFF. The CDR3 nucleotides read TGTGCCAGCAGCCAACAAATGTGGGGGAACACTGAAGCTTTCTTT.